One and the same sample provided the 15 T cell receptor beta chains below, sequenced in a study of T-cell memory formation after mild COVID-19. Each CDR3 protein gets one entry after TCRdb re-called the 5' RACE reads with MiXCR. Of 300,000 to 400,000 distinct CDR3 sequences detected, 13% appear once; the ten largest clones hold about 20%. Sequencing was carried out using PBMCs or a T cell subset sorted from them (not recorded which). These receptor sequences come from a man aged 18 to 35 who had mild COVID-19 (a few samples of this study predate the infection). Cell type and time point are not known.

The CDR3 spells CASSYATGPPGNQPQHF. DNA of the CDR3: TGTGCCAGCAGTTACGCAACAGGGCCGCCCGGCAATCAGCCCCAGCATTTT. V gene TRBV6-2 or TRBV6-3 combines with J gene TRBJ1-5; a weak D match, TRBD1 (6 bases). CDR3 length equals 17 residues. Germline lookup yields CDR1 MNHEY and CDR2 SVGEGT. The germline V and J ends were trimmed by 2 bases and 2 bases, with 16 bases remaining between them.

This clonotype has just a few counts. This chain links TRBV6-5 with TRBJ1-5; D uncertain. The V and J ends lost 5 bases and 8 bases respectively, with 13 bases between them. Germline-derived CDR1 and CDR2 are MNHEY and SVGAGI. This CDR3 region has 13 residues. The DNA of the CDR3 is TGTGCCAGCAGTATTGGGTTGAGAGAGCCCCAGCATTTT. Translating gives CASSIGLREPQHF.

This clonotype was counted only a few times. The chain has TRBV5-5 and TRBJ2-5, with D possibly matching TRBD2 (5 bases). V was shortened by 6 bases and J by 4 bases, with 19 bases between the two germline ends. This CDR3 spans 15 amino acids. Germline V lookup: CDR1 SGHKS, CDR2 YYEKEE (reference sequence). The DNA for the CDR3 is TGTGCCAGCACTATTAACCGGGGTTGGGGAGAGACCCAGTACTTC. This codes for CASTINRGWGETQYF.

This clonotype has only a few counts. The V call is TRBV9, the J call TRBJ2-3; D remains ambiguous. CDR1 SGDLS and CDR2 YYNGEE come from the germline V gene. The CDR3 covers 13 residues. V lost 0 bases, J lost 5 bases, and 7 bases lay in between. CDR3 coding DNA: TGTGCCAGCAGCGTAGACCTCGGAGATACGCAGTATTTT. This sequence encodes CASSVDLGDTQYF. Complete variable domain (other parts from reference TRBV9 and TRBJ2-3): DSGVTQTPKHLITATGQRVTLRCSPRSGDLSVYWYQQSLDQGLQFLIQYYNGEERAKGNILERFSAQQFPDLHSELNLSSLELGDSALYFCASSVDLGDTQYFGPGTRLTVL.

The rearrangement uses TRBV6-5 and TRBJ2-5, with D hard to call. V lost 2 bases and J lost 2, with 12 bases in between. Germline lookup yields CDR1 MNHEY and CDR2 SVGAGI. The CDR3 spans 15 residues. CDR3 amino acids: CASSYQGLTQETQYF. CDR3 in DNA: TGTGCCAGCAGTTACCAAGGGCTAACGCAAGAGACCCAGTACTTC.

The chain has TRBV7-3 and TRBJ2-1, with TRBD1 matching over 8 bases. Looked up from germline, CDR1 is SGHTA and CDR2 is FQGTGA. CDR3 length: 16 residues. Losses at the gene ends were 0 bases for V and 6 bases for J; bases not matched to a gene: 7. CDR3: CASSLTYGQGTNEQFF. The DNA of the CDR3 is TGTGCCAGCAGCTTAACCTACGGACAGGGTACCAATGAGCAGTTCTTC.

This chain connects TRBV19 to TRBJ1-5; maybe TRBD1 (6 bases). CDR3 length: 14 residues. Trimming took off 5 bases at V and 2 bases at J, with 10 bases between the two ends. Looked up from germline, CDR1 is LNHDA and CDR2 is SQIVND (reference sequence). CDR3 protein: CASSPGTRNQPQHF. The CDR3 DNA reads TGTGCCAGTAGTCCAGGGACACGCAATCAGCCCCAGCATTTT. The variable domain in full, with the rest retrieved from reference TRBV19 and TRBJ1-5, is DGGITQSPKYLFRKEGQNVTLSCEQNLNHDAMYWYRQDPGQGLRLIYYSQIVNDFQKGDIAEGYSVSREKKESFPLTVTSAQKNPTAFYLCASSPGTRNQPQHFGDGTRLSIL.

This clonotype came up many times. The rearrangement links TRBV12-3 or TRBV12-4 to TRBJ1-6; D is undetermined. CDR3 length equals 17 residues. Trimming took off 4 bases at V and 0 bases at J, with 13 bases between the two ends. The CDR3 loop is CASSSRRRSSYNSPLHF. The CDR3 DNA reads as TGTGCCAGCAGTTCCCGAAGAAGGAGCTCCTATAATTCACCCCTCCACTTT.

The chain couples TRBV3-1 to TRBJ2-7; D unclear. Deletions cut 0 bases from V and 0 bases from J, with 9 bases between. Germline lookup yields CDR1 LGHDT and CDR2 YNNKEL (reference sequence). CDR3 size: 15 residues. The CDR3 loop reads CASSQEVEVSYEQYF. CDR3 DNA: TGTGCCAGCAGCCAAGAAGTTGAAGTCTCCTACGAGCAGTACTTC.

This clonotype was seen only a few times. CDR3 bases: TGTGCCAGCAGCTTTGCGTCAGGGGACTACGAGCAGTACGTC. Amino acids: CASSFASGDYEQYV. This chain connects TRBV7-2 to TRBJ2-7; D is possibly TRBD1 (6 bases). Germline V lookup: CDR1 SGHTA, CDR2 FQGNSA. The CDR3 covers 14 residues. V lost 3 bases and J 3 bases, leaving 12 bases between the germline ends.

This chain connects TRBV20-1 to TRBJ1-4, with TRBD1 as a possible D gene (6 bases). From germline, CDR1 is DFQATT and CDR2 SNEGSKA (reference sequence). Trimming took off 3 bases at V and 5 bases at J, with 10 bases between the two ends. The CDR3 length is 13 residues. As DNA, the CDR3 is TGCAGTGCTAGTCAGGGGTCCAATGAAAAACTGTTTTTT. Translating gives CSASQGSNEKLFF.

There are a few counts of this clonotype. The chain is built from TRBV20-1 and TRBJ1-1, with TRBD1 as a possible D gene (6 bases). The V end was cut by 3 bases, the J end by 1 base, with 9 bases between. The germline CDR1 and CDR2 sequences are DFQATT and SNEGSKA (reference sequence). The CDR3 has 13 amino acids. CDR3 sequence: CSARRDTNTEAFF. The CDR3 bases are TGCAGTGCTAGGCGGGACACGAACACTGAAGCTTTCTTT.

This clonotype has more than one count but fewer than ten. The gene calls are TRBV7-3 and TRBJ1-1; TRBD1 might be the D (6 bases). The CDR3 contains 14 residues. V dropped 6 bases and J dropped 3 bases, with 14 bases sitting between them. Germline V gene sequence: CDR1 SGHTA, CDR2 FQGTGA. CDR3 bases: TGTGCCAGCAGGCCAGGGGATAGGGACACTGAAGCTTTCTTT. It translates to CASRPGDRDTEAFF.

The rearrangement uses TRBV3-1 and TRBJ1-6, with D uncertain. The V end lost 1 base, the J end lost 7 bases, and 8 bases lay between the germline ends. The CDR3 sequence is 14 residues long. Germline CDR1 and CDR2: LGHDT and YNNKEL (reference sequence). The CDR3 is CASSQGTRNSPLHF. DNA of the CDR3: TGTGCCAGCAGCCAAGGGACGCGGAATTCACCCCTCCACTTT.

The CDR3 region has the DNA TGCAGTGTGCTTGCCAGGGAAAATGAAAAACTGTTTTTT. Amino acids: CSVLARENEKLFF. V usage is TRBV20-1 and J usage is TRBJ1-4; D is possibly TRBD1 (5 bases). Germline assignment: CDR1 DFQATT and CDR2 SNEGSKA (reference sequence). This CDR3 is built from 13 residues. V was pared by 7 bases and J by 5 bases, with 14 bases between.